These T cell receptor beta chains were read from a single sample in a study of OX40 agonist ivuxolimab in advanced cancers. Profiled with immunoSEQ multiplex PCR; TCRdb holds only in-frame clones, not every one. Here the sample spans tens of thousands of clones, about 91% being singletons. The sample here was CD4+ or CD8+ T cells sorted from blood, taken in a trial of the OX40 agonist ivuxolimab. The source is an adult with an advanced solid tumor such as melanoma, head and neck, liver or kidney cancer. Both conserved end residues are part of each CDR3. A D gene is named only where the DNA matches it firmly. Clone size is not always given. Where it is, it says once, few, many or a class for expanded clones.

clone size | J gene | D gene | V gene | CDR3 protein | CDR3 DNA
NA | TRBJ1-2 | NA | TRBV11-3 | CASSLDEYGYTF | TGTGCCAGCAGCTTAGACGAATATGGCTACACCTTC
NA | TRBJ2-1 | TRBD2 | TRBV10-1 | CASSGKRGRSYNEQFF | TGCGCCAGCAGTGGGAAGCGGGGCCGCTCCTACAATGAGCAGTTCTTC
NA | TRBJ2-5 | NA | TRBV7-8 | CASSFLSRGPQETQYF | TGTGCCAGCAGCTTTCTCTCTCGCGGTCCACAAGAGACCCAGTACTTC
NA | TRBJ2-7 | NA | TRBV6-1 | CASSEAGGTAIYEQYF | TGTGCCAGCAGTGAAGCTGGCGGGACAGCAATCTACGAGCAGTACTTC
NA | TRBJ2-3 | NA | TRBV1 | CTSSPRTSSADTQYF | TGCACCAGCAGCCCGAGGACTAGTAGCGCAGATACGCAGTATTTT
NA | TRBJ2-7 | NA | TRBV27 | CASSLERVELVYEQYF | TGTGCCAGCAGTTTGGAACGGGTGGAATTAGTCTACGAGCAGTACTTC
NA | TRBJ2-2 | NA | TRBV7-2 | CASRGPRRYANTGELFF | TGTGCCAGCAGGGGGCCGAGGCGGTACGCGAACACCGGGGAGCTGTTTTTT
NA | TRBJ2-1 | NA | TRBV7-9 | CASSRGAGAAEEQFF | TGTGCCAGCAGCCGGGGAGCAGGCGCAGCTGAGGAGCAGTTCTTC
NA | TRBJ2-7 | NA | TRBV28 | CVSGFPYSYEQYF | TGCGTCTCGGGGTTCCCATACTCCTACGAGCAGTACTTC
few | TRBJ2-7 | TRBD1 | TRBV11-2 | CASSPGQFYEQYF | TGTGCCAGCAGCCCGGGACAGTTCTACGAGCAGTACTTC
few | TRBJ1-2 | NA | TRBV5-4 | CASSSGGGPPVWGYTF | TGTGCCAGCAGCTCCGGAGGGGGGCCCCCGGTGTGGGGCTACACCTTC
NA | TRBJ2-1 | TRBD2 | TRBV19 | CASSIGPSGRPRLGYNEQFF | TGTGCCAGTAGTATTGGGCCTAGCGGGAGGCCACGACTAGGCTACAATGAGCAGTTCTTC
NA | TRBJ1-1 | NA | TRBV6-6 | CASSPQGNVNTEAFF | TGTGCCAGCAGTCCCCAGGGTAACGTGAACACTGAAGCTTTCTTT
NA | TRBJ2-5 | NA | TRBV5-4 | CASSLKGGGETQYF | TGTGCCAGCAGCTTAAAGGGGGGTGGAGAGACCCAGTACTTC
NA | TRBJ2-1 | TRBD2 | TRBV4-1 | CASSPLAGPYNEQFF | TGCGCCAGCAGCCCTCTAGCGGGGCCATACAATGAGCAGTTCTTC
NA | TRBJ2-7 | NA | TRBV5-1 | CASSFREKKDEQYF | TGCGCCAGCAGCTTCCGGGAGAAGAAGGACGAGCAGTACTTC
NA | TRBJ2-2 | TRBD1 | TRBV28 | CASSLGQGAPGELFF | TGTGCCAGCAGTCTGGGACAGGGGGCTCCCGGGGAGCTGTTTTTT
NA | TRBJ1-2 | NA | TRBV2 | CASRGTARYGYTF | TGTGCCAGCAGAGGGACGGCTCGCTATGGCTACACCTTC
NA | TRBJ1-5 | TRBD1 | TRBV6-1 | CASSEIGQQGAQHF | TGTGCCAGCAGTGAAATAGGTCAACAGGGGGCCCAGCATTTT
NA | TRBJ2-3 | NA | TRBV28 | CASSGGNTQYF | TGTGCCAGCAGTGGGGGCAATACGCAGTATTTT
NA | TRBJ1-1 | NA | TRBV5-1 | CASSLGHGGSTEAFF | TGCGCCAGCAGCTTGGGGCACGGGGGGAGCACTGAAGCTTTCTTT
NA | TRBJ1-3 | NA | TRBV5-5 | CASSLEVGRLSGNTIYF | TGTGCCAGCAGCTTGGAAGTAGGACGCCTCTCTGGAAACACCATATATTTT
NA | TRBJ1-3 | NA | TRBV4-2 | CASSQESGWGLGNTIYF | TGTGCCAGCAGCCAAGAAAGCGGTTGGGGTTTGGGAAACACCATATATTTT
NA | TRBJ2-2 | TRBD1 | TRBV29-1 | CSVRGQLDGELFF | TGCAGCGTCCGGGGACAGTTGGACGGGGAGCTGTTTTTT
NA | TRBJ2-3 | TRBD1 | TRBV5-1 | CASSRDRGSDTQYF | TGCGCCAGCAGCCGGGACAGGGGCTCAGATACGCAGTATTTT
NA | TRBJ2-7 | TRBD1 | TRBV6-6 | CASKMTGTYEQYF | TGTGCCAGCAAAATGACAGGGACCTACGAGCAGTACTTC
once | TRBJ1-5 | NA | TRBV7-6 | CASSLSPKKPQHF | TGTGCCAGCAGCTTATCCCCTAAAAAGCCCCAGCATTTT
few | TRBJ1-5 | NA | TRBV7-9 | CASSLNEGGNQPQHF | TGTGCCAGCAGCTTAAATGAGGGGGGCAATCAGCCCCAGCATTTT
NA | TRBJ2-1 | TRBD1 | TRBV9 | CASSVAGQDNEQFF | TGTGCCAGCAGCGTAGCCGGACAGGACAATGAGCAGTTCTTC
NA | TRBJ2-5 | TRBD1 | TRBV19 | CARPDRGVQETQYF | TGTGCCAGACCGGACAGGGGGGTACAAGAGACCCAGTACTTC
NA | TRBJ2-3 | NA | TRBV6-6 | CASSYGGLTDTQYF | TGTGCCAGCAGTTACGGGGGCTTGACAGATACGCAGTATTTT
NA | TRBJ2-3 | TRBD2 | TRBV5-4 | CASSFTSGGGDTQYF | TGTGCCAGCAGCTTCACTAGCGGGGGAGGAGATACGCAGTATTTT
NA | TRBJ2-3 | NA | TRBV5-1 | CASRWGATSTDTQYF | TGCGCCAGCAGATGGGGGGCCACTAGCACAGATACGCAGTATTTT
NA | TRBJ2-1 | TRBD1 | TRBV5-4 | CASSLLGTVSNEQFF | TGTGCCAGCAGCTTATTGGGGACAGTCAGCAATGAGCAGTTCTTC
NA | TRBJ2-5 | NA | TRBV2 | CASSEIAPQGTQYF | TGTGCCAGCAGTGAAATTGCGCCCCAGGGGACCCAGTACTTC
once | TRBJ2-7 | NA | TRBV5-1 | CASSEQGPTYEQYF | TGCGCCAGCAGCGAACAAGGACCAACCTACGAGCAGTACTTC
NA | TRBJ1-1 | NA | TRBV28 | CASSPSGHNTEAFF | TGTGCCAGCAGTCCATCGGGCCATAACACTGAAGCTTTCTTT
NA | TRBJ2-2 | TRBD2 | TRBV5-1 | CASSLQSAGASGELFF | TGCGCCAGCAGCTTGCAGTCCGCGGGAGCTAGCGGGGAGCTGTTTTTT
NA | TRBJ1-2 | NA | TRBV18 | CASSPSQNYGYTF | TGTGCCAGCTCACCAAGCCAGAACTATGGCTACACCTTC
NA | TRBJ2-3 | NA | TRBV27 | CASSRAGSPKTDTQYF | TGTGCCAGCAGCAGAGCGGGCTCGCCGAAGACAGATACGCAGTATTTT
NA | TRBJ1-4 | NA | TRBV28 | CASSLVLSGKLFF | TGTGCCAGCAGTTTAGTTTTGTCCGGGAAACTGTTTTTT
NA | TRBJ1-1 | NA | TRBV5-4 | CASSPGNTEAFF | TGTGCCAGCAGCCCAGGGAACACTGAAGCTTTCTTT
NA | TRBJ2-7 | TRBD2 | TRBV11-3 | CASSPKTSGSYEQYF | TGTGCCAGCAGCCCAAAGACTAGCGGGTCCTACGAGCAGTACTTC
once | TRBJ2-6 | TRBD2 | TRBV4-3 | CASSQDRGAGANVLTF | TGCGCCAGCAGCCAAGATCGGGGGGCTGGGGCCAACGTCCTGACTTTC
NA | TRBJ2-7 | TRBD1 | TRBV30 | CAWAPGQGSEQYF | TGTGCCTGGGCCCCGGGACAGGGCTCCGAGCAGTACTTC
NA | TRBJ2-5 | NA | TRBV27 | CASSLSIEQETQYF | TGTGCCAGCAGTTTATCGATCGAGCAAGAGACCCAGTACTTC
once | TRBJ2-7 | TRBD2 | TRBV7-6 | CASSPQTSGVSYEQYF | TGTGCCAGCAGCCCTCAAACTAGCGGAGTATCCTACGAGCAGTACTTC
NA | TRBJ2-7 | NA | TRBV21-1 | CASSKSGTASYEQYF | TGTGCCAGCAGCAAGTCCGGGACAGCCTCCTACGAGCAGTACTTC